This T cell receptor (beta chain) was sequenced during a study of PD-L1 blockade in urothelial cancer. Study-wide context: There were a median of around 140,000 T cells in blood samples.

V lost 9 bases to trimming and J lost 2 bases; unmatched junction nucleotides: 7. The length of the CDR3 is 13 residues. Looked up from germline, CDR1 is MNHNS and CDR2 is SASEGT. The data were produced by immunoSEQ multiplex PCR, yet TCRdb's version contains in-frame clones alone and is incomplete. This sample has some 76,000 clones, with less than 90% found just once. The chain combines TRBV6-1 with TRBJ2-7; TRBD2 agrees at 7 bases. The sequencing here drew on PBMCs, taken around atezolizumab (anti-PD-L1) treatment. This receptor was taken from a man aged 60 to 69 with urothelial cancer. The CDR3 region has the DNA TGTGCCAGTGAGAGCGGGACCCCCTACGAGCAGTACTTC. It yields the protein CASESGTPYEQYF.